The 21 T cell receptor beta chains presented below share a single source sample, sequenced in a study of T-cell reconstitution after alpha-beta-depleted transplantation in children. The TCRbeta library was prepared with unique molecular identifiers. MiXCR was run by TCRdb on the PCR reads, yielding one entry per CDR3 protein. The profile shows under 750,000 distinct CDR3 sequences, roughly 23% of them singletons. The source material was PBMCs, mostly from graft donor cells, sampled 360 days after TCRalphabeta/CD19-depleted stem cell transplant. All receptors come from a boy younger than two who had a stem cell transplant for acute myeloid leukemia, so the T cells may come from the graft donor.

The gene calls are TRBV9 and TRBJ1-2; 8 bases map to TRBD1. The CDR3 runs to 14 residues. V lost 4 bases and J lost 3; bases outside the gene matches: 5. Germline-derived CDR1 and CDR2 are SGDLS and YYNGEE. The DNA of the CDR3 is TGTGCCAGCAGCCCTACGACAGGGGACTATGGCTACACCTTC. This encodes CASSPTTGDYGYTF.

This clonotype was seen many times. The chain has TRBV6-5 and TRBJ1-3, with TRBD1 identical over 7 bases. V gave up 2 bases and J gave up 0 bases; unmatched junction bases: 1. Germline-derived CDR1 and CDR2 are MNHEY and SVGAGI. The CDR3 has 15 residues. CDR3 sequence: CASSYGTASGNTIYF. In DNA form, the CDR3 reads TGTGCCAGCAGTTACGGGACAGCCTCTGGAAACACCATATATTTT.

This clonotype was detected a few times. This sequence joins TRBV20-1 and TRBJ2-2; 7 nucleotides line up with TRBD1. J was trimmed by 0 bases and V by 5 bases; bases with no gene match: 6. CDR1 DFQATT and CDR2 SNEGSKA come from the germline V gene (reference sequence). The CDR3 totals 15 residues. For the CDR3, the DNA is TGCAGTGCTCCTCTTAGGGGGCCGAACACCGGGGAGCTGTTTTTT. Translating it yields CSAPLRGPNTGELFF.

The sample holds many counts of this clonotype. CDR3 sequence (DNA): TGTGCCAGCAGTAGACAGGGCCGGGAACTGGAGACCCAGTACTTC. Translating gives CASSRQGRELETQYF. The gene calls are TRBV12-3 or TRBV12-4 and TRBJ2-5; TRBD1 matches at 7 bases. This CDR3 contains 15 residues. The ends lost 5 bases at V and 5 bases at J; junction bases unmatched: 11.

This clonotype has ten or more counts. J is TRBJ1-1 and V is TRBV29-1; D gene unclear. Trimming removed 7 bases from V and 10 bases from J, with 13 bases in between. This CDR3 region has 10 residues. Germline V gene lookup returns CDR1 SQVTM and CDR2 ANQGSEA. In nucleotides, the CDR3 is TGCAGCGGAACAAGGCTTGGAGCTTTCTTT. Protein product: CSGTRLGAFF.

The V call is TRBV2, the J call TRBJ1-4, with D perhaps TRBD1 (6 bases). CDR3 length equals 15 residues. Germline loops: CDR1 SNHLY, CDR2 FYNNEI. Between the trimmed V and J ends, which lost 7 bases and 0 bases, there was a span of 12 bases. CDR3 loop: CASTGAFATNEKLFF. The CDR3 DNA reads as TGTGCCAGCACGGGGGCCTTCGCAACTAATGAAAAACTGTTTTTT.

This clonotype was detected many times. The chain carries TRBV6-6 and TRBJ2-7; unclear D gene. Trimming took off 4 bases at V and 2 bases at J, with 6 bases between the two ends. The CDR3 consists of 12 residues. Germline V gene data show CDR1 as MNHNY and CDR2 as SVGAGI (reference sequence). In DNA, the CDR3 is TGTGCCAGCAGTTCCGCGACCTACGAGCAGTACTTC. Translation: CASSSATYEQYF.

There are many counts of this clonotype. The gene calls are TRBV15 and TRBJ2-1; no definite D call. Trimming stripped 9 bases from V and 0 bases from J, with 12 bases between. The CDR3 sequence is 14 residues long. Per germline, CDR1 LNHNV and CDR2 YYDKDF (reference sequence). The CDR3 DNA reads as TGTGCCACACGCCGGCCTTTCTCCTACAATGAGCAGTTCTTC. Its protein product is CATRRPFSYNEQFF.

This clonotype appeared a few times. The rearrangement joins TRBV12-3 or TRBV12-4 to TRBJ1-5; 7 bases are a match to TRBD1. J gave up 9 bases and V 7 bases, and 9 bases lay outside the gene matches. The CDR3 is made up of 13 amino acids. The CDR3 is CASTRDSQGPQHF. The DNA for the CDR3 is TGTGCCAGCACCCGGGACAGCCAGGGGCCCCAGCATTTT.

CDR3: CASSPGAVQETQYF. The CDR3 coding sequence is TGTGCCAGCAGCCCTGGGGCAGTCCAAGAGACCCAGTACTTC. This rearrangement joins TRBV7-7 to TRBJ2-5, with D maybe TRBD1 (5 bases). Germline V gene lookup returns CDR1 SSHAT and CDR2 FNYEAQ (reference sequence). This CDR3 contains 14 residues. The V and J ends lost 5 bases and 1 base respectively, with 11 bases between them.

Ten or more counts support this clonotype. The CDR3 is CSARGPGEETQYF. The CDR3 DNA reads TGCAGTGCTAGGGGGCCAGGGGAAGAGACCCAGTACTTC. The J gene is TRBJ2-5, the V gene TRBV20-1, with a possible D match to TRBD1 (6 bases). The CDR3 spans 13 residues. The V and J ends lost 3 bases and 3 bases respectively, with 11 bases between them. Germline V gene data show CDR1 as DFQATT and CDR2 as SNEGSKA (reference sequence).

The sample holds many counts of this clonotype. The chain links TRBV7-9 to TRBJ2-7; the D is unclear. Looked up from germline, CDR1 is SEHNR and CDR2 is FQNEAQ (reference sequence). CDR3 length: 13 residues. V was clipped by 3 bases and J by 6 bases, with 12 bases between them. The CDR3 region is CASSLGYGPEQYF. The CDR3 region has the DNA TGTGCCAGCAGCTTGGGATACGGCCCCGAGCAGTACTTC.

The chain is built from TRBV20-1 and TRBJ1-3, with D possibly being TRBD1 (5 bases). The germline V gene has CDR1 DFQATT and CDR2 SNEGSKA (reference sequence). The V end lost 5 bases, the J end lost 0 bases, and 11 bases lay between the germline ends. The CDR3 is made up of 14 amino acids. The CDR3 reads CSAGTGSSGNTIYF. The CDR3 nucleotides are TGCAGTGCTGGAACAGGCAGCTCTGGAAACACCATATATTTT.

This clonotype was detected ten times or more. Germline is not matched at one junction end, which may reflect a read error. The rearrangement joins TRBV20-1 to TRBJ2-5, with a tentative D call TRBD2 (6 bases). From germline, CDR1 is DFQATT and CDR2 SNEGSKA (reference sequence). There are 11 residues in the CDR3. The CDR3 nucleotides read TGCAGTGCTAGAGCCGATCTACTAGCCGGATTC. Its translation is CSARADLLAGF.

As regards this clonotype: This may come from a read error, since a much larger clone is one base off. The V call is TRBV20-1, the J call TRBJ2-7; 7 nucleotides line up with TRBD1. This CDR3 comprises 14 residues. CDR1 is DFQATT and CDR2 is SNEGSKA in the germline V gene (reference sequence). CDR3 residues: CSARRTGPSYEKYF. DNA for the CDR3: TGCAGTGCTAGACGGACAGGCCCTTCCTACGAGAAGTACTTC.

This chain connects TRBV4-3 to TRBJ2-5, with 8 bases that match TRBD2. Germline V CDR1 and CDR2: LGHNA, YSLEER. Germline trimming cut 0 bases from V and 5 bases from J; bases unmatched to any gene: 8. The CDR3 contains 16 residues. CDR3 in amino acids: CASSQDGGARGETQYF. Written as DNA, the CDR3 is TGCGCCAGCAGCCAAGACGGGGGGGCCCGAGGGGAGACCCAGTACTTC.

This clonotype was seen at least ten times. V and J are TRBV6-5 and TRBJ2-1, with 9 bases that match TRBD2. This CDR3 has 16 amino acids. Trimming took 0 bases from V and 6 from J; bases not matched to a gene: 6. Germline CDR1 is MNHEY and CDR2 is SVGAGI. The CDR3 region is CASSYSIVRGGNEQFF. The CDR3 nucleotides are TGTGCCAGCAGTTACTCGATTGTGCGGGGGGGCAATGAGCAGTTCTTC.

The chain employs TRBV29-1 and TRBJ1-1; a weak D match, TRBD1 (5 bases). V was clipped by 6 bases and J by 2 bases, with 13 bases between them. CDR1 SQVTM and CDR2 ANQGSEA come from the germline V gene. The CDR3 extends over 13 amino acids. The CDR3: CSVEQDLNTEAFF. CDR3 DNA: TGCAGCGTCGAACAGGATCTCAACACTGAAGCTTTCTTT.

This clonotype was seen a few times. CDR3 sequence (DNA): TGTGCCAGCAGTGAACGCCCCACGGGGAAGTACGAGCAGTACGTC. Amino acid sequence: CASSERPTGKYEQYV. This chain uses TRBV6-1 with TRBJ2-7; possible D gene TRBD2, 5 bases. Germline V gene data show CDR1 as MNHNS and CDR2 as SASEGT. The CDR3 has 15 amino acids. V gave up 2 bases and J gave up 4 bases, with 15 bases separating them.

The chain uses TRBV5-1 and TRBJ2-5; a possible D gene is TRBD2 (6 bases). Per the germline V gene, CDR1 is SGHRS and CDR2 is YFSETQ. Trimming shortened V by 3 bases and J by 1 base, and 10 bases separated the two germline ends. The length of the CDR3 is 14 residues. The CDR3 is CASSYQTSQETQYF. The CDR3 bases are TGCGCCAGCAGCTATCAGACTAGCCAAGAGACCCAGTACTTC. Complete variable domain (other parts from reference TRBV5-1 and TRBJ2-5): KAGVTQTPRYLIKTRGQQVTLSCSPISGHRSVSWYQQTPGQGLQFLFEYFSETQRNKGNFPGRFSGRQFSNSRSEMNVSTLELGDSALYLCASSYQTSQETQYFGPGTRLLVL.

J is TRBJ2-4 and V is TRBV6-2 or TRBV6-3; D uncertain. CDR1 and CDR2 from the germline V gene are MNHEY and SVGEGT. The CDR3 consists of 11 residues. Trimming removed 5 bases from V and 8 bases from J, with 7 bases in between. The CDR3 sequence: CASSHSDIQYF. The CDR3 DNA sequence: TGTGCCAGCAGTCATAGTGACATTCAGTACTTC.